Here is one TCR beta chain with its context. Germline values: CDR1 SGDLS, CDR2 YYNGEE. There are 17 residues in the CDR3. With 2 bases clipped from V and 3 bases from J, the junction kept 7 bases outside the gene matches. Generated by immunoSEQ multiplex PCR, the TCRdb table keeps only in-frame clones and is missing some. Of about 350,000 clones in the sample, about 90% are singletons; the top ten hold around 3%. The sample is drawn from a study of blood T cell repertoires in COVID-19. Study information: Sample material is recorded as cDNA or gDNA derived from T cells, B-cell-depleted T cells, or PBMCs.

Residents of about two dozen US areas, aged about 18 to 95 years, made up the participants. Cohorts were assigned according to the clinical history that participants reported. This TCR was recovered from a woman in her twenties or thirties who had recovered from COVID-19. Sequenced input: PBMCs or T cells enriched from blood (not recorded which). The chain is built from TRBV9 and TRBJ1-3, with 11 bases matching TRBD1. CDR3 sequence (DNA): TGTGCCAGCAGCGTCCGGGACAGGGGGTTCGGTGGAAACACCATATATTTT. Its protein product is CASSVRDRGFGGNTIYF. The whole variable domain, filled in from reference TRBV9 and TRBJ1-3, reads DSGVTQTPKHLITATGQRVTLRCSPRSGDLSVYWYQQSLDQGLQFLIQYYNGEERAKGNILERFSAQQFPDLHSELNLSSLELGDSALYFCASSVRDRGFGGNTIYFGEGSWLTVV.